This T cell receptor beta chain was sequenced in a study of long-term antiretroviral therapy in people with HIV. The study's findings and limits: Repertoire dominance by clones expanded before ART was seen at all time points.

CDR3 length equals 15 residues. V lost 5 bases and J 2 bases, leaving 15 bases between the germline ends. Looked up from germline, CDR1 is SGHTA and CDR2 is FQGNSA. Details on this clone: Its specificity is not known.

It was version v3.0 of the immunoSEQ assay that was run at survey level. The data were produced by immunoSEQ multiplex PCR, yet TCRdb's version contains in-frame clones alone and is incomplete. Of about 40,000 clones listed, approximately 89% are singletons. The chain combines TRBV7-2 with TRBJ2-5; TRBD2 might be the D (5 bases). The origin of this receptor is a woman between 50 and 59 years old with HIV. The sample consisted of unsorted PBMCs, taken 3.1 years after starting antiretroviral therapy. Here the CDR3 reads CASSRGGPGQETQYF. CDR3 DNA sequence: TGTGCCAGCAGCAGAGGCGGGCCCGGACAAGAGACCCAGTACTTC.